These T cell receptor beta chains were read from a single sample in a study of fetal regulatory T cell absence and autoimmunity. TCRdb's copy holds only in-frame clones and misses some; the assay was immunoSEQ multiplex PCR. Altogether around 100,000 clones are present, about two thirds being singletons, with the ten largest covering roughly 2%. The specimen was pancreas tissue. All receptors come from a male donor with IPEX syndrome. Each CDR3 is given with its conserved first and last residue. The D gene is left open where the match is weak. Clone size is given for some rows only: seen once, a few or many times, or a class if the clone is expanded.

few	TRBV4-1	TRBJ2-2	-	CASSQDMGRFTGELFF	TGCGCCAGCAGCCAAGATATGGGGCGCTTCACCGGGGAGCTGTTTTTT
few	TRBV5-1	TRBJ1-2	-	CASSLRDYGYTF	TGCGCCAGCAGCTTGCGAGACTATGGCTACACCTTC
medium-sized	TRBV19	TRBJ2-7	TRBD2	CASSIGTRPYEQYF	TGTGCCAGTAGTATAGGGACTAGGCCCTACGAGCAGTACTTC
-	TRBV9	TRBJ2-3	TRBD2	CASSVAAGGFIGTQYF	TGTGCCAGCAGCGTAGCTGCGGGAGGGTTTATTGGTACGCAGTATTTT
-	TRBV6-5	TRBJ1-2	TRBD1	CASRNSGGRGYTF	TGTGCCAGCAGAAACTCAGGGGGACGTGGCTACACCTTC
-	TRBV5-1	TRBJ2-7	TRBD2	CASSLVAGVGYEQYF	TGCGCCAGCAGCTTGGTAGCGGGAGTTGGCTACGAGCAGTACTTC
few	TRBV4-1	TRBJ2-3	-	CASSQVGEDTQYF	TGCGCCAGCAGCCAAGTTGGCGAGGATACGCAGTATTTT
few	TRBV7-2	TRBJ2-7	TRBD2	CASSQASSGGAYEQYF	TGTGCCAGCAGCCAAGCCTCTAGCGGGGGGGCATACGAGCAGTACTTC
-	TRBV7-9	TRBJ2-7	-	CASSLGPRISYEQYF	TGTGCCAGCAGCTTAGGGCCCCGGATAAGTTACGAGCAGTACTTC
-	TRBV30	TRBJ1-1	-	CALGRTNTEAFF	TGTGCTTTGGGACGGACGAACACTGAAGCTTTCTTT
-	TRBV10-2	TRBJ1-2	-	CASSESPADLPSLGGYTF	TGCGCCAGCAGTGAGTCCCCGGCAGATCTCCCCTCTTTGGGTGGCTACACCTTC
once	TRBV27	TRBJ1-1	TRBD1	CASSYGGTGNTEAFF	TGTGCCAGCAGTTACGGCGGGACAGGGAACACTGAAGCTTTCTTT
-	TRBV2	TRBJ2-1	-	CASSVEGASYNEQFF	TGTGCCAGCAGTGTCGAAGGGGCCTCCTACAATGAGCAGTTCTTC
-	TRBV25-1	TRBJ1-6	-	CASSEGSSPLHF	TGTGCCAGCAGTGAGGGGAGTTCACCCCTCCACTTT
-	TRBV9	TRBJ2-3	-	CASSHQQVTSTDTQYF	TGTGCCAGCAGCCATCAACAGGTGACTAGCACAGATACGCAGTATTTT
-	TRBV7-9	TRBJ2-5	TRBD1	CASTSGRDRVETQYF	TGTGCCAGCACCTCGGGTCGGGACAGGGTCGAGACCCAGTACTTC
few	TRBV18	TRBJ2-7	-	CASSPPSSYEQYF	TGTGCCAGCTCACCACCTAGCTCCTACGAGCAGTACTTC
-	TRBV7-9	TRBJ1-2	-	CASSSPGAYNYGYTF	TGTGCCAGCAGCTCACCAGGGGCCTATAACTATGGCTACACCTTC
-	TRBV21-1	TRBJ2-3	-	CASSIKRSTGETPDTQYF	TGTGCCAGCAGCATTAAACGGTCGACGGGGGAGACCCCAGATACGCAGTATTTT
-	TRBV18	TRBJ2-7	-	CASSPDRHHYEQYF	TGTGCCAGCTCACCCGACAGGCACCACTACGAGCAGTACTTC
-	TRBV11-2	TRBJ2-3	TRBD2	CASSPGLVTDTQYF	TGTGCCAGCAGCCCGGGACTAGTCACAGATACGCAGTATTTT
-	TRBV5-1	TRBJ2-1	-	CASSFLASNEQFF	TGCGCCAGCAGCTTCCTAGCTAGCAATGAGCAGTTCTTC
-	TRBV4-1	TRBJ2-1	-	CASSKEGQGHYNEQFF	TGCGCCAGCAGCAAAGAGGGCCAGGGGCACTACAATGAGCAGTTCTTC
-	TRBV2	TRBJ2-3	TRBD2	CARKGLAPTGDTQYF	TGTGCCAGGAAGGGACTAGCGCCAACGGGAGATACGCAGTATTTT
-	TRBV25-1	TRBJ1-1	-	CASSVGGSMNTEAFF	TGTGCCAGCAGTGTAGGGGGGAGCATGAACACTGAAGCTTTCTTT
-	TRBV7-2	TRBJ2-7	-	CASSLRSGGGLEQYF	TGTGCCAGCAGCTTAAGGTCCGGGGGAGGCCTAGAGCAGTACTTC